The clone carrying this TCR beta chain has at least ten counts. The antigen remains undetermined. Unique molecular identifiers were present on the cDNA, which also gained a universal primer site by template switching. MiXCR, applied by TCRdb to the 5' RACE reads, yields one record per CDR3 protein. The table lists just over 450,000 distinct CDR3 sequences, 13% to 15% of them singletons, with 0.5% to 0.65% in the top ten. This sample was included in a study of identical twins. Study-level points and caveats: The models gave estimates that fell short of the out-of-frame TCR alpha sharing seen in monozygotic twins. Where out-of-frame alpha sequences were twin-shared, they showed excess low generation probability. The authors noted that invariant MAIT and iNKT cells could partly confound zero-insertion analyses.

This sample was shared with a second study, whose subject was yellow fever vaccine responses in identical twins.

The sequence came from a woman aged 18-35 years in good health. Material: CD4+ T cells sorted from blood.

The CDR3 bases are TGTGCCAGCAGTTTACTATTTAGCGGTTTGGAGGATGAGCAGTTCTTC. This codes for CASSLLFSGLEDEQFF. This chain uses TRBV12-3 or TRBV12-4 with TRBJ2-1; a possible D gene is TRBD2 (6 bases). V gave up 2 bases and J gave up 8 bases, with 19 bases separating them. The CDR3 length is 16 residues.